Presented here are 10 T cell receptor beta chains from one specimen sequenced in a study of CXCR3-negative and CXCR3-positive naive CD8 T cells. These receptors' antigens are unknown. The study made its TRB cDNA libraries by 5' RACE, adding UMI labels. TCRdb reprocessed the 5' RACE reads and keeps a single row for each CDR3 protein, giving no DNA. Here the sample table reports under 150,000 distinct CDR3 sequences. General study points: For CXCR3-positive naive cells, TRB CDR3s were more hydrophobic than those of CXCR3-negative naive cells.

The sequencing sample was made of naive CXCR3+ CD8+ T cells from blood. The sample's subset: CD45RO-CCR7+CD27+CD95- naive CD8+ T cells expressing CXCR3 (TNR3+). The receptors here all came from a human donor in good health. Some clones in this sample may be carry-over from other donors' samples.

CDR3 in amino acids: CASSPGLRPDTQYF. This rearrangement joins TRBV5-1 to TRBJ2-3; TCRdb lists TRBD2, though no DNA is available to test this call. Germline V gives CDR1 SGHRS, CDR2 YFSETQ. There are 14 residues in the CDR3.

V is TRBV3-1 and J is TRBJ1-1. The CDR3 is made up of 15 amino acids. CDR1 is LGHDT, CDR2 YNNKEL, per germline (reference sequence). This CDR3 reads CASSQDLAASTEAFF.

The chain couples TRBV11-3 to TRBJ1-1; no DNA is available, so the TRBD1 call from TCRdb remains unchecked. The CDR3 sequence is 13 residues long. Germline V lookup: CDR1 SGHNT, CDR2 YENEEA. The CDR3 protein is CASSQLWGTEAFF.

CDR3 in amino acids: CASSWDSSGPRETQYF. The chain is built from TRBV12-3 or TRBV12-4 and TRBJ2-5; the TCRdb D gene call, TRBD2, has no DNA to confirm it. There are 16 residues in the CDR3.

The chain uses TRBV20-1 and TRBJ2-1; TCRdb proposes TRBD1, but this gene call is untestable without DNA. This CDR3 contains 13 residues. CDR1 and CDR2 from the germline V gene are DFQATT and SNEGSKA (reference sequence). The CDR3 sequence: CSAGQSSYNEQFF.

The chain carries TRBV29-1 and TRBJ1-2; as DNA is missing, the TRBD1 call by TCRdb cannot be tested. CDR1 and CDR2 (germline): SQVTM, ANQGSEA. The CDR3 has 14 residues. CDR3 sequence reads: CSVEDTGQDYGYTF.

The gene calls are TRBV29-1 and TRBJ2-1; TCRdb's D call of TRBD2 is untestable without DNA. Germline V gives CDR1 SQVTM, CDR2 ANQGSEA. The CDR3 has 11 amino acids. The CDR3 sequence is CSVEDVRAPVF.

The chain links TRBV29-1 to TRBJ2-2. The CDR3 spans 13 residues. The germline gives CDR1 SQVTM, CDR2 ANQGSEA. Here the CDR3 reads CSVELENTGELFF.

The CDR3 sequence is CASTGQGNEQFF. The V and J genes are TRBV21-1 and TRBJ2-1; the TRBD1 assignment by TCRdb is unverifiable without DNA. TRBV21-1 constitutes a pseudogene. The CDR3 length is 12 residues.

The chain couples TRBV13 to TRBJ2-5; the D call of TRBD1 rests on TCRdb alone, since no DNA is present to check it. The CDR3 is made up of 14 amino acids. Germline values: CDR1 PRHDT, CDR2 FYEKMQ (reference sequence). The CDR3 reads CASSFQGFQETQYF.